This section outlines one TCR beta chain sequence together with its context. The V segment lost 3 bases and the J segment 2 bases; nucleotides outside the gene matches: 4. From germline, CDR1 is KGHSH and CDR2 LQKENI. CDR3 size: 17 residues. These data are taken from a study of beta chain features in type 1 diabetes. Overall study: Examination spanned some 100 million sorted cells from all samples.

Expressed TCRB transcripts were sequenced, since all the RNA that had been isolated was reverse transcribed. The data were produced by immunoSEQ multiplex PCR, yet TCRdb's version contains in-frame clones alone and is incomplete. The table includes under 950,000 clones, under 20% detected once. The sequencing sample was made of naive CD4+ T cells from blood. The receptor's source is a woman younger than 35 in good health. This sequence joins TRBV18 and TRBJ2-1, with TRBD2 matching over 13 bases. CDR3 DNA sequence: TGTGCCAGCTCACCCTTACTAGCGGGAGGGCCCTACAATGAGCAGTTCTTC. Protein product: CASSPLLAGGPYNEQFF.